This passage covers 26 T cell receptor beta chains from one sample sequenced in a study of cytotoxic CD8 clonotypes in ibrutinib-treated CLL. The repertoire was sequenced with immunoSEQ multiplex PCR; TCRdb's copy has only in-frame clones and lacks some. The sample carries around 50,000 clones, 56% recorded once. The material was PBMCs, obtained after 24 months of ibrutinib treatment. The receptor source for this set is a human donor with chronic lymphocytic leukemia.

This CDR3 is CASSFGGTGGYYGYTF. Written as DNA, the CDR3 is TGTGCCAGCAGCTTTGGTGGGACAGGGGGCTACTATGGCTACACCTTC. V is TRBV5-8 and J is TRBJ1-2; 12 bases align to TRBD1. Unmatched junction bases numbered 5, after V lost 2 bases and J lost 3 bases. This CDR3 has 16 amino acids. In germline, CDR1 is SGHTS, CDR2 YDEGEE.

The table lists this clone with many counts. The V and J genes are TRBV20-1 and TRBJ1-2; tentative D call: TRBD1 (6 bases). Germline V gene sequence: CDR1 DFQATT, CDR2 SNEGSKA (reference sequence). The CDR3 extends over 11 amino acids. Trimming took off 4 bases at V and 5 bases at J, with 8 bases between the two ends. The CDR3 DNA follows: TGCAGTGCTACGGACAGATATGGCTACACCTTC. It yields the protein CSATDRYGYTF.

This rearrangement joins TRBV5-1 to TRBJ2-3, with 9 bases that match TRBD2. Germline V gives CDR1 SGHRS, CDR2 YFSETQ. This CDR3 contains 19 residues. After removal of 4 bases from V and 4 bases from J, the junction contained 19 bases not matched to a gene. The CDR3 sequence is CASSRGVAGAPGFADTQYF. The CDR3 DNA reads as TGCGCCAGCAGCCGGGGGGTAGCGGGAGCGCCGGGTTTCGCAGATACGCAGTATTTT.

V is TRBV12-5 and J is TRBJ2-5; a weak D match, TRBD2 (5 bases). Germline V lookup: CDR1 LGHNT, CDR2 FRNRAP. Between the trimmed V and J ends, which lost 4 bases and 4 bases, there was a span of 10 bases. The CDR3 consists of 13 residues. CDR3 DNA: TGTGCTAGTGGTTGGAGCCGGGGAGAGACCCAGTACTTC. Translating it yields CASGWSRGETQYF.

The chain recombines TRBV6-5 with TRBJ2-1; 7 positions agree with TRBD1. Germline values: CDR1 MNHEY, CDR2 SVGAGI. V was pared by 6 bases and J by 4 bases, with 9 bases of the junction left unmatched. There are 15 residues in the CDR3. The CDR3 DNA sequence: TGTGCCAGCAGAATACTACCGGACAGGTACAATGAGCAGTTCTTC. This sequence encodes CASRILPDRYNEQFF.

This clone turned up a few times. CDR3 coding DNA: TGTGCCAGCAGTTGGCAGGATGAGCAGTTCTTC. Its translation: CASSWQDEQFF. The rearrangement links TRBV6-6 to TRBJ2-1; no reliable D call. Germline V CDR1 and CDR2: MNHNY, SVGAGI (reference sequence). The CDR3 runs 11 residues. V lost 4 bases and J 8 bases, leaving 6 bases between the germline ends.

The table lists this clone with a few counts. The chain joins TRBV19 to TRBJ1-5; unclear D gene. V dropped 3 bases and J dropped 2 bases, with 8 bases sitting between them. This CDR3 comprises 14 residues. CDR1 LNHDA and CDR2 SQIVND come from the germline V gene (reference sequence). CDR3 DNA: TGTGCCAGTAGTATCATTGGGGGCAATCAGCCCCAGCATTTT. Its translation is CASSIIGGNQPQHF.

This rearrangement joins TRBV28 to TRBJ1-1; a possible D gene is TRBD1 (5 bases). The V gene's germline CDR1 is MDHEN and CDR2 SYDVKM. V lost 6 bases to trimming and J lost 6 bases, with 14 bases between them. The CDR3 is 13 residues long. The CDR3 DNA follows: TGTGCCAGCAGGCACAGGTTTGTGGCTGAAGCTTTCTTT. This translates into CASRHRFVAEAFF.

The genes are TRBV11-2 and TRBJ2-3; possible D gene TRBD2, 5 bases. Germline assignment: CDR1 SGHAT and CDR2 FQNNGV. This CDR3 comprises 15 residues. The V end lost 0 bases, the J end lost 1 base, and 8 bases lay between the germline ends. CDR3: CASSLDRGGTDTQYF. As DNA, the CDR3 is TGTGCCAGCAGCTTAGATCGGGGTGGCACAGATACGCAGTATTTT.

The chain recombines TRBV25-1 with TRBJ1-1; D not resolved. Germline CDR1 reads MGHDK; CDR2 reads SYGVNS. Trimming left V 1 base short and J 1 base short, with 4 bases between. The CDR3 runs 13 residues. CDR3 sequence (DNA): TGTGCCAGCAGTGAATGGGGGAACACTGAAGCTTTCTTT. This encodes CASSEWGNTEAFF.

The chain couples TRBV19 to TRBJ2-3; TRBD1 aligns across 7 bases. The trim removed 5 bases at V and 2 bases at J, leaving 22 bases unmatched. Germline V gives CDR1 LNHDA, CDR2 SQIVND (reference sequence). There are 20 residues in the CDR3. In nucleotides, the CDR3 is TGTGCCAGTAGTCCCCCCGGGACAGTGAACCCCAGGTGGTTCACAGATACGCAGTATTTT. It translates to CASSPPGTVNPRWFTDTQYF. Supplemented by reference TRBV19 and TRBJ2-3, the full variable domain reads DGGITQSPKYLFRKEGQNVTLSCEQNLNHDAMYWYRQDPGQGLRLIYYSQIVNDFQKGDIAEGYSVSREKKESFPLTVTSAQKNPTAFYLCASSPPGTVNPRWFTDTQYFGPGTRLTVL.

This clone has more than one count but fewer than ten. The chain employs TRBV10-3 and TRBJ2-4; D assignment may be TRBD1 or TRBD2 (7 bases each). This CDR3 comprises 14 residues. Germline assignment: CDR1 ENHRY and CDR2 SYGVKD. With 3 bases removed from V and 8 bases from J, the gap between germline ends came to 14 bases. The CDR3 nucleotides read TGTGCCATCAGTGATCCAGCAGGGGGGGACATTCAGTACTTC. Protein: CAISDPAGGDIQYF.

On this clone itself: Other DNA sequences in the sample encode the same CDR3. The chain joins TRBV7-9 to TRBJ1-1; D remains unclear. Germline V gene lookup returns CDR1 SEHNR and CDR2 FQNEAQ (reference sequence). This CDR3 comprises 12 residues. The V gene lost 2 bases and the J gene lost 1 base, with 2 bases spanning the gap. The CDR3 protein is CASSLSNTEAFF. The CDR3 DNA follows: TGTGCCAGCAGCTTATCGAACACTGAAGCTTTCTTT. Full variable domain (missing parts from reference TRBV7-9 and TRBJ1-1): DTGVSQNPRHKITKRGQNVTFRCDPISEHNRLYWYRQTLGQGPEFLTYFQNEAQLEKSRLLSDRFSAERPKGSFSTLEIQRTEQGDSAMYLCASSLSNTEAFFGQGTRLTVV.

The rearrangement uses TRBV6-5 and TRBJ1-2, with D unresolved. The V end was cut by 4 bases, the J end by 10 bases, with 13 bases between. Germline values: CDR1 MNHEY, CDR2 SVGAGI. The CDR3 has 12 residues. In nucleotides, the CDR3 is TGTGCCAGCAGTTTCCTGGGGAGGGCCTACACCTTC. Translated: CASSFLGRAYTF.

The J gene is TRBJ2-2, the V gene TRBV5-6; 10 positions agree with TRBD2. This CDR3 contains 14 residues. The germline gives CDR1 SGHDT, CDR2 YYEEEE. J lost 9 bases, V lost 4 bases, and 6 bases had no gene match. Written as DNA, the CDR3 is TGTGCCAGCAGCAAACTAGCGGGACTCCGGGAGCTGTTTTTT. Translating it yields CASSKLAGLRELFF.

The rearrangement links TRBV30 to TRBJ1-5; D perhaps matches TRBD1 (6 bases). CDR1 GTSNPN and CDR2 SVGIG come from the germline V gene (reference sequence). V gave up 3 bases and J gave up 4 bases, with 16 bases separating them. CDR3 size: 15 residues. In DNA form, the CDR3 reads TGTGCCTGGAGAGCCACCGGGACACAAAATCAGCCCCAGCATTTT. Its protein is CAWRATGTQNQPQHF.

This clone was seen more than once but under ten times. The chain combines TRBV19 with TRBJ2-4, with 11 nucleotides matching TRBD1. This CDR3 region has 17 residues. With V trimmed by 6 bases and J by 1 base, 8 bases remained unmatched. Germline V lookup: CDR1 LNHDA, CDR2 SQIVND (reference sequence). CDR3 sequence: CASSQWTGGTAKNIQYF. CDR3 bases: TGTGCCAGTAGCCAATGGACAGGGGGCACGGCCAAAAACATTCAGTACTTC.

The gene calls are TRBV30 and TRBJ1-5; 8 positions match TRBD1. This CDR3 contains 16 residues. The germline V gene has CDR1 GTSNPN and CDR2 SVGIG (reference sequence). The V gene end was trimmed by 6 bases and the J gene end by 6 bases; junction bases not matched to a gene: 16. The CDR3 coding sequence is TGTGCCTGCCATTACAGGGGGGCAAATGGGGGTCAGCCCCAGCATTTT. It codes for CACHYRGANGGQPQHF. The full variable domain, completed using reference TRBV30 and TRBJ1-5, is SQTIHQWPATLVQPVGSPLSLECTVEGTSNPNLYWYRQAAGRGLQLLFYSVGIGQISSEVPQNLSASRPQDRQFILSSKKLLLSDSGFYLCACHYRGANGGQPQHFGDGTRLSIL.

As regards this clone: Additional DNA sequences in this sample encode the identical CDR3. The rearrangement joins TRBV6-5 to TRBJ2-1; D is undetermined. Deletions cut 6 bases from V and 2 bases from J, with 14 bases between. From germline, CDR1 is MNHEY and CDR2 SVGAGI. This CDR3 has 15 amino acids. CDR3 coding DNA: TGTGCCAGCAGCCCCACACAAGGCGCCTACAATGAGCAGTTCTTC. The encoded protein is CASSPTQGAYNEQFF.

The chain combines TRBV25-1 with TRBJ2-3; D might be TRBD1 (5 bases). Per germline, CDR1 MGHDK and CDR2 SYGVNS. V lost 6 bases to trimming and J lost 4 bases, with 14 bases between them. This CDR3 has 14 residues. CDR3 amino acids: CASRNLRQPDTQYF. The CDR3 coding sequence is TGTGCCAGCAGGAATCTACGACAGCCAGATACGCAGTATTTT.

This chain uses TRBV27 with TRBJ1-3; D not certain. Trimming shortened V by 5 bases and J by 0 bases, and 14 bases separated the two germline ends. CDR3 length: 16 amino acids. CDR1 is MNHEY, CDR2 SMNVEV, per germline (reference sequence). The CDR3: CASSPWTGGSGNTIYF. The DNA of the CDR3 is TGTGCCAGCAGTCCTTGGACGGGAGGCTCTGGAAACACCATATATTTT.

The chain has TRBV29-1 and TRBJ2-2; 8 bases match TRBD2. Germline V lookup: CDR1 SQVTM, CDR2 ANQGSEA. The CDR3 has 16 amino acids. Unmatched junction bases numbered 10, after V lost 0 bases and J lost 7 bases. CDR3 residues: CSVEDPAGAFGGELFF. CDR3 in DNA: TGCAGCGTTGAAGATCCAGCGGGGGCCTTCGGCGGGGAGCTGTTTTTT.

At least ten counts were recorded for this clone. This chain joins TRBV27 and TRBJ1-2; 9 nucleotides align to TRBD1. The CDR3 covers 14 residues. CDR1 and CDR2 from the germline V gene are MNHEY and SMNVEV (reference sequence). V trimming: 10 bases; J trimming: 5 bases; junction bases outside the gene matches: 11. CDR3 nucleotide sequence: TGTGCCACCACCCCCTCGGGACAGGGATATGGCTACACCTTC. As protein: CATTPSGQGYGYTF.

V is TRBV6-6 and J is TRBJ2-5; TRBD2 aligns across 12 bases. CDR3 length equals 15 residues. Unmatched junction bases numbered 6, after V lost 5 bases and J lost 5 bases. Germline CDR1 MNHNY, CDR2 SVGAGI (reference sequence). The CDR3 nucleotides are TGTGCCAGCAGTCCGACTAGCGGGAGAGGGGAGACCCAGTACTTC. This gives the protein CASSPTSGRGETQYF.

V gene TRBV6-5 combines with J gene TRBJ1-5; D remains ambiguous. The germline gives CDR1 MNHEY, CDR2 SVGAGI. Trimming took off 11 bases at V and 5 bases at J, with 13 bases between the two ends. The CDR3 consists of 12 residues. CDR3 region: CAHTNGYQPQHF. The CDR3 nucleotides read TGTGCCCATACCAACGGTTATCAGCCCCAGCATTTT.

The sample holds a few counts of this clone. V usage is TRBV9 and J usage is TRBJ2-3; TRBD1 aligns across 7 bases. The CDR3 is 16 residues long. Trimming cost V 0 bases and J 2 bases; bases outside gene matches: 6. Per the germline V gene, CDR1 is SGDLS and CDR2 is YYNGEE. The CDR3 loop is CASSVESQGDTDTQYF. The CDR3 coding sequence is TGTGCCAGCAGCGTAGAATCCCAGGGGGACACAGATACGCAGTATTTT.